These 10 T cell receptor beta chains were all obtained from the same sample, sequenced in a study of blood T cell repertoires in COVID-19. Assay: immunoSEQ multiplex PCR; the TCRdb copy retains only in-frame clones and omits some. The sample lists 39,000 or so clones, roughly four fifths occurring once. What was sequenced was peripheral blood. Receptor source: a man aged 35-49 years with active or convalescent COVID-19.

In its sample, this clone was seen a few times. The chain has TRBV27 and TRBJ2-1, with TRBD2 identical over 16 bases. The CDR3 sequence is 21 residues long. Per germline, CDR1 MNHEY and CDR2 SMNVEV (reference sequence). The V gene end was trimmed by 4 bases and the J gene end by 0 bases; junction bases not matched to a gene: 12. This CDR3 is CASSSLPGTSGRATSYNEQFF. CDR3 bases: TGTGCCAGCAGTTCCCTCCCAGGGACTAGCGGGAGGGCGACCTCCTACAATGAGCAGTTCTTC.

This clone has more than one count but fewer than ten. V and J are TRBV6-2 or TRBV6-3 and TRBJ1-5; TRBD1 agrees at 8 bases. This CDR3 region has 14 residues. With V trimmed by 4 bases and J by 7 bases, 6 bases remained unmatched. Looked up from germline, CDR1 is MNHEY and CDR2 is SVGEGT. As DNA, the CDR3 is TGTGCCAGCAGTTCCGGACAGGGCAGACAGCCCCAGCATTTT. Translation: CASSSGQGRQPQHF.

The chain links TRBV11-2 to TRBJ2-1; 11 bases are shared with TRBD2. The ends lost 5 bases at V and 13 bases at J; junction bases unmatched: 13. Germline-derived CDR1 and CDR2 are SGHAT and FQNNGV. This CDR3 comprises 15 residues. As DNA, the CDR3 is TGTGCCAGCAGCATTCGGAACTTCACTAGCGGGGGACAGTTCTTC. As protein: CASSIRNFTSGGQFF.

This chain uses TRBV7-9 with TRBJ2-2; 8 bases agree with TRBD1. The V and J ends lost 6 bases and 3 bases, in that order; junction bases with no gene match: 6. CDR1 SEHNR and CDR2 FQNEAQ come from the germline V gene (reference sequence). The CDR3 has 15 amino acids. CDR3 DNA: TGTGCCAGCAGTACCGGGACAGGATACACCGGGGAGCTGTTTTTT. This gives the protein CASSTGTGYTGELFF.

This rearrangement joins TRBV9 to TRBJ2-2, with 10 nucleotides matching TRBD2. Germline CDR1 is SGDLS and CDR2 is YYNGEE. The CDR3 is 16 amino acids. V was clipped by 1 base and J by 8 bases; unmatched bases: 8. In DNA, the CDR3 is TGTGCCAGCAGCGTAACCCCCCCTAGCGGGGGTGGGGAGCTGTTTTTT. Translated, it gives CASSVTPPSGGGELFF.

This clone was seen just once. V and J are TRBV4-1 and TRBJ2-7; a weak D match, TRBD1 (6 bases). The V and J ends lost 0 bases and 2 bases respectively, with 14 bases between them. The CDR3 runs 16 residues. Germline CDR1 MGHRA, CDR2 YSYEKL. CDR3 sequence: CASSQERTGWTYEQYF. CDR3 DNA sequence: TGCGCCAGCAGCCAAGAAAGAACAGGGTGGACCTACGAGCAGTACTTC.

V usage is TRBV11-3 and J usage is TRBJ2-2, with 8 bases matching TRBD1. Germline CDR1 SGHNT, CDR2 YENEEA. V trimming: 1 base; J trimming: 3 bases; junction bases outside the gene matches: 10. This CDR3 has 18 residues. The CDR3 is CASSLGTGLLVDTGELFF. The CDR3 DNA sequence: TGTGCCAGCAGCTTAGGGACAGGGCTCTTAGTGGACACCGGGGAGCTGTTTTTT.

This clone has only one observation. The chain recombines TRBV28 with TRBJ1-4; no firm D call. The CDR3 is 17 amino acids. V lost 11 bases and J lost 0, with 22 bases in between. Germline V gene data show CDR1 as MDHEN and CDR2 as SYDVKM. The CDR3 protein is CAVSRAAIPTTNEKLFF. DNA for the CDR3: TGTGCCGTATCGCGGGCAGCGATCCCTACAACTAATGAAAAACTGTTTTTT.

The rearrangement uses TRBV19 and TRBJ2-6; TRBD2 aligns across 7 bases. Trimming took 5 bases from V and 4 from J; bases not matched to a gene: 8. CDR1 LNHDA and CDR2 SQIVND come from the germline V gene (reference sequence). This CDR3 region has 16 residues. The CDR3 sequence: CASSEWEGSGANVLTF. CDR3 bases: TGTGCCAGTAGTGAGTGGGAGGGCTCCGGGGCCAACGTCCTGACTTTC.

The rearrangement links TRBV30 to TRBJ1-2; 7 bases are shared with TRBD1. Germline V gene data show CDR1 as GTSNPN and CDR2 as SVGIG (reference sequence). This CDR3 has 15 amino acids. The junction had 10 bases not matched to a gene; V was cut back by 2 bases and J by 4 bases. DNA of the CDR3: TGTGCCTGGAGTCCCCAGAGGGGGCCTAGCTATGGCTACACCTTC. Protein product: CAWSPQRGPSYGYTF.